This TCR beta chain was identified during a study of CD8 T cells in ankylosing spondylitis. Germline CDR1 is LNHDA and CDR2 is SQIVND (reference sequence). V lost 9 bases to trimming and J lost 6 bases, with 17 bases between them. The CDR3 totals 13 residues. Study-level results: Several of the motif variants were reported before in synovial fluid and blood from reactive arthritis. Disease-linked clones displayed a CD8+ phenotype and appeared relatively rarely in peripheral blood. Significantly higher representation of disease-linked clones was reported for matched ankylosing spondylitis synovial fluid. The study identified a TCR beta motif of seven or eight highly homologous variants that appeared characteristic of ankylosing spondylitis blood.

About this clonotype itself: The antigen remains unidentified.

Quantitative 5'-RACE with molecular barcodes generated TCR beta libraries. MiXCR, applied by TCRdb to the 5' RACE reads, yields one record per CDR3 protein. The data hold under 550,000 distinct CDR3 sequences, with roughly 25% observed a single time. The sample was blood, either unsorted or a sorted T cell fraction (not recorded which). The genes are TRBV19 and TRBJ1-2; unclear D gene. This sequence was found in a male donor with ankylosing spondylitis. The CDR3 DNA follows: TGTGCCAGCCGGTGGACTGTGCTCGATGGCTACACCTTC. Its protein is CASRWTVLDGYTF.